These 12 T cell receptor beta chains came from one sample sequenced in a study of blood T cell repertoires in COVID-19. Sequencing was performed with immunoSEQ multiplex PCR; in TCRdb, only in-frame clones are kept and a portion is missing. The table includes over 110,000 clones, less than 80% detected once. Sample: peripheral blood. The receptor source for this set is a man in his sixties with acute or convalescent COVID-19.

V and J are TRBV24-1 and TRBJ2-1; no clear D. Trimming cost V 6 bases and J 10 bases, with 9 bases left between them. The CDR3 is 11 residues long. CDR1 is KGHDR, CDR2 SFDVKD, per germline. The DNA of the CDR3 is TGTGCCACCAGTAGCGCAGTGGAGCAGTTCTTC. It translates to CATSSAVEQFF.

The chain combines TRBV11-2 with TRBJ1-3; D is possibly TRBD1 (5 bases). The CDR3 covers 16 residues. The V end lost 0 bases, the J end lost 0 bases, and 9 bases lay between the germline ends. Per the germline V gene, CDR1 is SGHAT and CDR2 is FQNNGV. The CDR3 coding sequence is TGTGCCAGCAGCTTAGAGGAGGGACTCTCTGGAAACACCATATATTTT. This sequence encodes CASSLEEGLSGNTIYF.

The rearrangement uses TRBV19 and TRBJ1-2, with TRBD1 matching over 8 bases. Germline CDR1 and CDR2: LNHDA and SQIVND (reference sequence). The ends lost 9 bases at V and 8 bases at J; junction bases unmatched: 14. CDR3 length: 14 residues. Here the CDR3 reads CASSKTGVMVGYTF. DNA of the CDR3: TGTGCCAGCTCCAAGACAGGGGTGATGGTCGGCTACACCTTC.

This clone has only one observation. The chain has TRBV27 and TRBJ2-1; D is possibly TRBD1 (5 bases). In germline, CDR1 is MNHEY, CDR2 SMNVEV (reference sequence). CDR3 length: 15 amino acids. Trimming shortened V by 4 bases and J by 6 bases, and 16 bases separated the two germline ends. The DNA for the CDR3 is TGTGCCAGCAGTTACAAACCAGGGTGGGGCAATGAGCAGTTCTTC. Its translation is CASSYKPGWGNEQFF.

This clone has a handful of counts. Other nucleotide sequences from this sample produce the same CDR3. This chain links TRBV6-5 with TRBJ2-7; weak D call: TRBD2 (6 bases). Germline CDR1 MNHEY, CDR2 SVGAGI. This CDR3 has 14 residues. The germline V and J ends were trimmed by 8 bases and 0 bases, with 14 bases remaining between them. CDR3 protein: CASRRDFSSYEQYF. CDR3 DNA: TGTGCCAGCCGAAGGGACTTTAGCTCCTACGAGCAGTACTTC.

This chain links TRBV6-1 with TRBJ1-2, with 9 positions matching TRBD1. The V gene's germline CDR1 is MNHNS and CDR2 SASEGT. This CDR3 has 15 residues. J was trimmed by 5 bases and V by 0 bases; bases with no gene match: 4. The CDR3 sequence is CASSEARGTGYGYTF. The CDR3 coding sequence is TGTGCCAGCAGTGAAGCGAGGGGGACAGGGTATGGCTACACCTTC.

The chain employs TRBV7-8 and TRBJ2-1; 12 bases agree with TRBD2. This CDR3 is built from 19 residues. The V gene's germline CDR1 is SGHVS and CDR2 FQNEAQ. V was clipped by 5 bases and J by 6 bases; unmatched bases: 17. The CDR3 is CASSEVTGPLAGGGNEQFF. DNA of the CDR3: TGTGCCAGCAGCGAAGTAACGGGGCCTCTAGCGGGAGGGGGCAATGAGCAGTTCTTC.

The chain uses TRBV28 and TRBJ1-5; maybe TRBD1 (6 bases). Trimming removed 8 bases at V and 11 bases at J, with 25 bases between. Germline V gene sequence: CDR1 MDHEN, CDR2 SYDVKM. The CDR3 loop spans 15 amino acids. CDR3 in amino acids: CASLDLFQGIEAQHF. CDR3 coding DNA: TGTGCCAGCCTCGACCTTTTCCAGGGGATTGAGGCCCAGCATTTT.

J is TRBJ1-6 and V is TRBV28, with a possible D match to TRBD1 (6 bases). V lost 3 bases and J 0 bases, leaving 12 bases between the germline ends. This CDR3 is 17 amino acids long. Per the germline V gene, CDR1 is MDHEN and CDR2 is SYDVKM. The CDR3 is CASSLGRGNSYNSPLHF. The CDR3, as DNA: TGTGCCAGCAGTTTGGGCAGGGGAAACTCCTATAATTCACCCCTCCACTTT.

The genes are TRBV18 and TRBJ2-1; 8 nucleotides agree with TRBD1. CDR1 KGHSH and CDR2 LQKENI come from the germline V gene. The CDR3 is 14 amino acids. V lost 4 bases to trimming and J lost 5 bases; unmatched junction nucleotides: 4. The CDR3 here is CASSLLTGDNEQFF. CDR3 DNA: TGTGCCAGCTCACTTTTGACAGGGGACAATGAGCAGTTCTTC. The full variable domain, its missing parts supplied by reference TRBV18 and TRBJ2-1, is NAGVMQNPRHLVRRRGQEARLRCSPMKGHSHVYWYRQLPEEGLKFMVYLQKENIIDESGMPKERFSAEFPKEGPSILRIQQVVRGDSAAYFCASSLLTGDNEQFFGPGTRLTVL.

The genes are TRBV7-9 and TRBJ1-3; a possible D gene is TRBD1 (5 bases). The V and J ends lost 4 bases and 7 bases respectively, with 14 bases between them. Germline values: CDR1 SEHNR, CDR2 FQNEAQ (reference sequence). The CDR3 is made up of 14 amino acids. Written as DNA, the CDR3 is TGTGCCAGCAGCTCGGACACCCTGCTCAACACCATATATTTT. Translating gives CASSSDTLLNTIYF.

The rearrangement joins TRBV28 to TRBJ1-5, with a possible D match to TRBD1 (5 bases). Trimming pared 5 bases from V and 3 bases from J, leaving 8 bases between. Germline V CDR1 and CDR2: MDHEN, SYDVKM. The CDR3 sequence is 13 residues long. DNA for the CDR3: TGTGCCAGCAGTGGGGGGATCAATCAGCCCCAGCATTTT. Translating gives CASSGGINQPQHF.